This TCR beta chain appears in the sequencing data of a study of shared clonotypes between healthy human individuals. V lost 6 bases and J 1 base, leaving 9 bases between the germline ends. The CDR3 spans 14 residues. Germline V gene lookup returns CDR1 MDHEN and CDR2 SYDVKM. The protocol was immunoSEQ multiplex PCR, while the TCRdb copy is restricted to in-frame clones and leaves out a portion. The repertoire holds about 480,000 clones, with roughly 79% as singletons. Source material: PBMCs. This receptor was identified in a woman aged 40 to 50 in good health. Some clones in this sample may be carry-over from other donors' samples. The chain joins TRBV28 to TRBJ2-2; D gene uncertain. The CDR3 DNA reads TGTGCCAGCAGGCGAGCCGGGAACACCGGGGAGCTGTTTTTT. Translation: CASRRAGNTGELFF.